The sequence of this TCR beta chain was determined in a study of regulatory T cells in long-lasting Graves disease. Germline-derived CDR1 and CDR2 are MDHEN and SYDVKM. Trimming cost V 6 bases and J 8 bases, with 19 bases left between them. The CDR3 covers 15 residues. This clonotype was observed at least ten times. Arm-PCR of CDR3 regions with iRepertoire HTBI primers generated TCR beta libraries. Via MiXCR, TCRdb re-called the multiplex PCR reads, giving one row per CDR3 protein. The sample lists 400,000 to 550,000 distinct CDR3 sequences; less than 20% were seen once. Sample time point: newly diagnosed GD, antithyroid drugs for less than 3 months. Scientists built the TCR library using RNA that was extracted from PBMCs. These data are also associated with another study on T cells in Graves' hyperthyroidism and ophthalmopathy.

This receptor was taken from a woman younger than 45 with Graves disease. This specimen consisted of peripheral blood mononuclear cells (PBMCs), obtained at new diagnosis, from a patient treated with antithyroid drugs. The chain recombines TRBV28 with TRBJ1-4; no clear D gene. The CDR3 nucleotides are TGTGCCAGCAGGAAGATGCCGCTTACTCGGGAAAAACTGTTTTTT. Protein product: CASRKMPLTREKLFF.